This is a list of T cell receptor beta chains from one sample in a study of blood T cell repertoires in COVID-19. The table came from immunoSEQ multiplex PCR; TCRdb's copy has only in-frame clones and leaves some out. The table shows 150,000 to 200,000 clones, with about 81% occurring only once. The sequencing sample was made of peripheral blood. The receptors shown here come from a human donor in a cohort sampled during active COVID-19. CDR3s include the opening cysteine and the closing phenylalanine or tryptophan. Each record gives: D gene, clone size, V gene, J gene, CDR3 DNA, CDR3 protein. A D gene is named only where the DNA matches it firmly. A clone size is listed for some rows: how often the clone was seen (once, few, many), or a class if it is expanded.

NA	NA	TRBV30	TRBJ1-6	TGTGCCTGGAGTGTACAGGTCCCAAATTCACCCCTCCACTTT	CAWSVQVPNSPLHF
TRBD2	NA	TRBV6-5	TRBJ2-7	TGTGCCAGCAGCACTCTGACTAGCGGGATCTACGAGCAGTACTTC	CASSTLTSGIYEQYF
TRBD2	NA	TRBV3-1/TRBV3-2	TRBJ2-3	TGTGCCAGCAGCCAAGAAGCCCACCCGAGGGTGGCCCTAGCGGGGAGCACAGATACGCAGTATTTT	CASSQEAHPRVALAGSTDTQYF
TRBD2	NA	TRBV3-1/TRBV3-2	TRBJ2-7	TGTGCCAGCAGCCAACCCGGACTAGCGGGCCGAAGCTACGAGCAGTACTTC	CASSQPGLAGRSYEQYF
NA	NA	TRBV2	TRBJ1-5	TGTGCCAGCAGTGACAAGATCCCCAGTAGCAATCAGCCCCAGCATTTT	CASSDKIPSSNQPQHF
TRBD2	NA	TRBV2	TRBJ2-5	TGTGCCACCTCCGAGGGGCTAGCGGGGGGGCAGTGGTCAGAGACCCAGTACTTC	CATSEGLAGGQWSETQYF
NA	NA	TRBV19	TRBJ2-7	TGTGCCAGTAGTATCGGCGGGACCTCCTACGAGCAGTACTTC	CASSIGGTSYEQYF
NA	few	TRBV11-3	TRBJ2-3	TGTGCCAGCAGCTTTGATGGTGAGGGCACGCAGTATTTT	CASSFDGEGTQYF
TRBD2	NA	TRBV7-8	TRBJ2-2	TGTGCCAGCAGCTCCTCAAGCGGGAGGGACACCGGGGAGCTGTTTTTT	CASSSSSGRDTGELFF
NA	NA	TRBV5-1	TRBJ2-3	TGCGCCAGCAGCTTGTACCTACAGGGTAGCACAGATACGCAGTATTTT	CASSLYLQGSTDTQYF
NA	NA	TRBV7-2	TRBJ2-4	TGTGCCAGCAGCGTAGACTTCGCCAAAAACATTCAGTACTTC	CASSVDFAKNIQYF
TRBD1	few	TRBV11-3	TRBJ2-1	TGTGCCAGCAGCCCGGGACAGGTCGACTCCTACAATGAGCAGTTCTTC	CASSPGQVDSYNEQFF
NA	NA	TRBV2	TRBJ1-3	TGTGCCAGCAGCGGACTACTACCGTCCTCTGGAAACACCATATATTTT	CASSGLLPSSGNTIYF